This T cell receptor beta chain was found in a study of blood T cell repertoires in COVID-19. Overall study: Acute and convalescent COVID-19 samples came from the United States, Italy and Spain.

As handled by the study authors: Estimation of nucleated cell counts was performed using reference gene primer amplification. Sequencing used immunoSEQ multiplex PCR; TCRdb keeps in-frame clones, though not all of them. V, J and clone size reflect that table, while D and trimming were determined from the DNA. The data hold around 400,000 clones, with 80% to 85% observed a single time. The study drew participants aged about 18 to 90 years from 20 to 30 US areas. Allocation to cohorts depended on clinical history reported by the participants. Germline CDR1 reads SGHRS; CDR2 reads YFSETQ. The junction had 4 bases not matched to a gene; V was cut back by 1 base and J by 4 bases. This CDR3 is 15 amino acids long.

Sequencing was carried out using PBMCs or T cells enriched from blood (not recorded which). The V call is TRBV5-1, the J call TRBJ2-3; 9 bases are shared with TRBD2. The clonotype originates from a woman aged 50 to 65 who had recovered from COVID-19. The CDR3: CASSLNLAGSDTQYF. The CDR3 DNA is TGCGCCAGCAGCTTGAATCTAGCGGGGTCAGATACGCAGTATTTT.